This T cell receptor beta chain was observed in a study of cytomegalovirus exposure and HLA in healthy donors. Note on this clone: The antigen remains undetermined.

General study points: According to reports, the classifier identified cytomegalovirus status with high specificity and sensitivity.

Vbeta (60) and Jbeta (13) primers were used in the PCR. This table comes from immunoSEQ multiplex PCR, and its TCRdb copy is limited to in-frame clones, with some not included. The sample consists of fewer than 150,000 clones, around 77% of them appearing once. The sequence was collected from a man in his fifties in good health and CMV-seronegative. The sample consisted of PBMCs.

In DNA, the CDR3 is TGTGCCTGGAGTGCCGGGAGCGCGCAGTATTTT. Amino acids: CAWSAGSAQYF. The rearrangement joins TRBV30 to TRBJ2-3; a weak D match, TRBD2 (6 bases). Germline assignment: CDR1 GTSNPN and CDR2 SVGIG (reference sequence). There are 11 residues in the CDR3. V dropped 1 base and J dropped 10 bases, with 9 bases sitting between them.